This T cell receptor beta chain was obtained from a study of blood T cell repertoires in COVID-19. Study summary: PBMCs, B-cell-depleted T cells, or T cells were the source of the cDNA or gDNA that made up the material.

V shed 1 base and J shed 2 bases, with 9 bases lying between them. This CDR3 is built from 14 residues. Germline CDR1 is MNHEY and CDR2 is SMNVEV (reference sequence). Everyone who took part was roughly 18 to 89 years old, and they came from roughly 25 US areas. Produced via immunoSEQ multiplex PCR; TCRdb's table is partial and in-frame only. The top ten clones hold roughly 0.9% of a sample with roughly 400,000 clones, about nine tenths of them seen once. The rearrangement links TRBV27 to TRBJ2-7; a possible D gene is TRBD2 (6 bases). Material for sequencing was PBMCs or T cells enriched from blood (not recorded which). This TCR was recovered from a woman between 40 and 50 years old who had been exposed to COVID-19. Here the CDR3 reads CASSLWEVPYEQYF. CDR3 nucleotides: TGTGCCAGCAGTTTATGGGAGGTTCCCTACGAGCAGTACTTC.